The 19 T cell receptor beta chains below come from one sample, sequenced in a study of blood T cell repertoires in COVID-19. Clones were read by immunoSEQ multiplex PCR, and TCRdb kept only the in-frame ones, dropping some. The repertoire holds a few hundred thousand clones, with roughly 87% as singletons. Source material: peripheral blood. The receptors were sampled from a man in his forties or fifties with active or convalescent COVID-19.

This chain links TRBV29-1 with TRBJ1-1; TRBD1 matches at 11 bases. This CDR3 is 15 amino acids long. With V trimmed by 7 bases and J by 10 bases, 17 bases remained unmatched. The germline V gene has CDR1 SQVTM and CDR2 ANQGSEA. CDR3 loop: CSEISFGTGGNSAFF. The CDR3 region has the DNA TGCAGCGAAATTTCGTTCGGGACAGGGGGGAACTCAGCTTTCTTT.

The chain couples TRBV5-1 to TRBJ1-4; D is perhaps TRBD1 (5 bases). CDR3 length: 16 residues. V dropped 2 bases and J dropped 0 bases, with 11 bases sitting between them. Germline lookup yields CDR1 SGHRS and CDR2 YFSETQ. The CDR3 spells CASSFDEGATNEKLFF. In DNA form, the CDR3 reads TGCGCCAGCAGCTTTGACGAAGGGGCAACTAATGAAAAACTGTTTTTT.

This chain connects TRBV28 to TRBJ2-2, with 7 bases fitting TRBD1. In germline, CDR1 is MDHEN, CDR2 SYDVKM. CDR3 size: 13 residues. The J segment lost 6 bases and the V segment lost 10 bases, leaving 8 bases of the junction unmatched. DNA for the CDR3: TGTGCCACCGGACAGGACGTCCCCGGGGAGCTGTTTTTT. This codes for CATGQDVPGELFF.

The chain couples TRBV7-2 to TRBJ2-5, with 7 bases that match TRBD2. Trimming at V came to 6 bases and at J to 4 bases, leaving 5 bases not matched to a gene. The CDR3 covers 13 residues. The germline V gene has CDR1 SGHTA and CDR2 FQGNSA. The CDR3 loop is CASRAPGGETQYF. The CDR3 nucleotides read TGTGCCAGCAGGGCTCCGGGAGGAGAGACCCAGTACTTC.

The rearrangement uses TRBV5-1 and TRBJ1-1; 9 bases fit TRBD1. The CDR3 sequence is 15 residues long. Germline CDR1 reads SGHRS; CDR2 reads YFSETQ. Losses at the gene ends were 2 bases for V and 2 bases for J; bases not matched to a gene: 4. The CDR3 sequence: CASSFGTGSNTEAFF. In DNA form, the CDR3 reads TGCGCCAGCAGCTTCGGGACAGGGTCTAACACTGAAGCTTTCTTT. Combining the CDR3 with reference TRBV5-1 and TRBJ1-1 gives the whole variable domain KAGVTQTPRYLIKTRGQQVTLSCSPISGHRSVSWYQQTPGQGLQFLFEYFSETQRNKGNFPGRFSGRQFSNSRSEMNVSTLELGDSALYLCASSFGTGSNTEAFFGQGTRLTVV.

The chain uses TRBV5-1 and TRBJ2-4, with 8 bases matching TRBD2. The CDR3 loop spans 15 amino acids. J lost 7 bases, V lost 0 bases, and 6 bases had no gene match. Germline CDR1 and CDR2: SGHRS and YFSETQ. CDR3 region: CASSLEGTRDNIQYF. The CDR3 nucleotides are TGCGCCAGCAGCTTGGAGGGGACTAGGGATAACATTCAGTACTTC.

Regarding this clone: The sample holds other DNA sequences that translate to the same CDR3. V usage is TRBV4-2 and J usage is TRBJ1-4; 7 bases are shared with TRBD1. The CDR3 has 15 residues. V dropped 0 bases and J dropped 8; count of bases not matched to a gene: 6. Per the germline V gene, CDR1 is LGHNA and CDR2 is YNFKEQ. Here the CDR3 DNA reads TGTGCCAGCAGCCAAGATTCCCAGGGGGGCGAAAAACTGTTTTTT. The encoded protein is CASSQDSQGGEKLFF.

This chain links TRBV5-1 with TRBJ2-1; 8 bases are shared with TRBD2. The CDR3 sequence is 16 residues long. In germline, CDR1 is SGHRS, CDR2 YFSETQ. V trimming: 0 bases; J trimming: 0 bases; junction bases outside the gene matches: 2. The CDR3 DNA is TGCGCCAGCAGCTTGGAGCGGGGGAGCTCCTACAATGAGCAGTTCTTC. Translation gives CASSLERGSSYNEQFF.

The rearrangement uses TRBV15 and TRBJ2-1; TRBD2 might be the D (5 bases). CDR3 length: 15 amino acids. Trimming stripped 1 base from V and 6 bases from J, with 13 bases between. Germline CDR1 and CDR2: LNHNV and YYDKDF (reference sequence). The CDR3 DNA is TGTGCCACCAGCAGAGCAGGCCGGGAAGCCAATGAGCAGTTCTTC. As protein: CATSRAGREANEQFF.

The rearrangement joins TRBV19 to TRBJ1-6; D not resolved. There are 14 residues in the CDR3. V lost 5 bases and J 7 bases, leaving 12 bases between the germline ends. Germline-derived CDR1 and CDR2 are LNHDA and SQIVND (reference sequence). The CDR3 protein is CASSPSGSNSPLHF. The CDR3 DNA sequence: TGTGCCAGTAGTCCCAGCGGTTCGAATTCACCCCTCCACTTT.

The rearrangement uses TRBV4-3 and TRBJ2-3; TRBD1 is a possible D gene (5 bases). The germline V and J ends were trimmed by 2 bases and 1 base, with 10 bases remaining between them. Germline V gene sequence: CDR1 LGHNA, CDR2 YSLEER. The length of the CDR3 is 15 residues. CDR3 sequence reads: CASSQWTPRTDTQYF. The CDR3 nucleotides are TGCGCCAGCAGCCAATGGACACCTCGCACAGATACGCAGTATTTT.

The chain is built from TRBV6-2 or TRBV6-3 and TRBJ1-6; maybe TRBD1 (6 bases). The CDR3 is 13 amino acids. Germline V CDR1 and CDR2: MNHEY, SVGEGT. Deletions cut 5 bases from V and 10 bases from J, with 12 bases between. CDR3 in DNA: TGTGCCAGCAGTGTCGCAGGGGACTCACCCCTCCACTTT. It encodes CASSVAGDSPLHF.

V is TRBV29-1 and J is TRBJ2-1; 9 bases fit TRBD2. Losses at the gene ends were 2 bases for V and 1 base for J; bases not matched to a gene: 12. The CDR3 totals 18 residues. Germline values: CDR1 SQVTM, CDR2 ANQGSEA. The CDR3 is CSVESWLAGVSSYNEQFF. CDR3 DNA sequence: TGCAGCGTTGAATCGTGGTTAGCGGGAGTATCGTCCTACAATGAGCAGTTCTTC.

The chain recombines TRBV5-1 with TRBJ1-3, with 9 nucleotides matching TRBD1. Germline lookup yields CDR1 SGHRS and CDR2 YFSETQ. The CDR3 sequence is 16 residues long. V lost 3 bases, J lost 3 bases, and 7 bases stayed unmatched. CDR3 loop: CASSYTGTGLGNTIYF. In DNA, the CDR3 is TGCGCCAGCAGCTATACCGGGACAGGGCTTGGAAACACCATATATTTT.

The CDR3 loop reads CASSRLQGPQETQYF. The CDR3, as DNA: TGTGCCAGCAGCAGACTACAGGGCCCCCAAGAGACCCAGTACTTC. This chain links TRBV5-4 with TRBJ2-5; TRBD1 might be the D (6 bases). V dropped 4 bases and J dropped 1 base, with 14 bases sitting between them. The CDR3 spans 15 residues. Germline V CDR1 and CDR2: SGHNT, YYREEE (reference sequence).

Remarks on this clone: Germline is not matched at one junction end, which may reflect a read error. The chain recombines TRBV7-7 with TRBJ2-5, with D perhaps matching TRBD1 (5 bases). Germline V CDR1 and CDR2: SSHAT, FNYEAQ (reference sequence). This CDR3 region has 13 residues. The CDR3 DNA follows: TGTGCTAGCAGCTTCGCAGGGCAAGAGACCCAGTACTTC. Its protein is CASSFAGQETQYF.

The rearrangement joins TRBV30 to TRBJ1-2, with D perhaps matching TRBD1 (5 bases). Germline CDR1 is GTSNPN and CDR2 is SVGIG (reference sequence). This CDR3 region has 15 residues. Trimming pared 2 bases from V and 8 bases from J, leaving 21 bases between. The CDR3 here is CAWSPLDAGEGGYTF. Here the CDR3 DNA reads TGTGCCTGGAGTCCGTTGGACGCCGGGGAGGGGGGCTACACCTTC.

V and J are TRBV7-2 and TRBJ1-6; no reliable D call. The CDR3 has 12 residues. The germline CDR1 and CDR2 sequences are SGHTA and FQGNSA. V was trimmed by 1 base and J by 12 bases, leaving 7 bases between them. The CDR3 DNA sequence: TGTGCCAGCAGCTTAGTACGGTTACCCCTCCACTTT. Residues: CASSLVRLPLHF.

The rearrangement joins TRBV27 to TRBJ2-2; TRBD2 agrees at 7 bases. The CDR3 contains 16 residues. Losses at the gene ends were 1 base for V and 5 bases for J; bases not matched to a gene: 7. Germline V gene lookup returns CDR1 MNHEY and CDR2 SMNVEV (reference sequence). The CDR3 region has the DNA TGTGCCAGCAGTTTATTGGCGGGAGCCCTGACCGGGGAGCTGTTTTTT. Translating gives CASSLLAGALTGELFF.